This TCR beta chain was identified in a study of blood T cells in healthy people across ages (dated by TCRdb to about 2015). Background for the entire study: In model experiments, template switching captured roughly one uniquely barcoded TCR beta cDNA molecule for every two T cells. The study measured age-related changes in TCR beta repertoire diversity using deep sequencing normalized with unique cDNA molecular identifiers. Four age groups were formed from the donors: young (average approximately 15 years), middle-aged (roughly 38), aged (around 68) and long-lived (more than 75). Donors of different ages were randomly distributed across sequencing lanes to avoid experimental bias. Using the same blood draw, the study looked at two additional independent replicas of 1 million unique cDNA reads for two donors, one aged 18 to 30 and the other aged 80 or older. What the study reported, not specific to this receptor: Donor CMV infection status was unknown, potentially confounding age-related changes in expanded clonotypes. Estimates of total diversity based on one million sequenced T cells were regarded as lower bounds and as underestimates. Since profiling was done on bulk unsorted PBMCs, naive and antigen-experienced compartments could not be conclusively compared. As age increased, observed TCR beta diversity per million T cells dropped in a roughly linear way, and a significant reduction was already evident by age 40. A strong correlation was found between observed TCR beta diversity and the percentage of naive T cells measured by flow cytometry. Compared with the aged group, the long-lived group had more naive CD4+ T cells, fewer expanded clones and increased TCR diversity, suggesting age selection.

Donors were about 36 systemically healthy Caucasian individuals from Russia aged 6 to 90 years. Each donor gave approximately 10 milliliters of peripheral blood, collected into EDTA-treated Vacutainer tubes. PBMCs were isolated by Ficoll-Paque density-gradient centrifugation, with at least 6 million obtained per sample. Trizol reagent was used to extract total RNA from the PBMCs, yielding at least 5 micrograms per sample. For every donor, an aliquot of PBMCs went through flow cytometry to measure the percentages of naive CD45RAhigh/CD27high T cells. This clonotype was observed a few times. What this receptor recognizes is not known. No qualities accompany the bases; no much larger clone lies one base away. The library was generated by 5' RACE. Data came from an Illumina HiSeq 2500. A second about 7 to 11 cycle PCR used a sample-barcoded 5' primer and a J-beta primer mix. A template-switch 5' adaptor carrying 12 random nucleotides introduced a unique molecular identifier onto each TCR beta cDNA molecule. Each sample yielded at least 2.5 million CDR3-containing paired-end reads. First-strand cDNA synthesis was performed from all RNA using the Mint cDNA synthesis kit, with priming by a TRBC-specific oligonucleotide. All cDNA was treated with uracil-DNA glycosylase and then went through a first 18-cycle PCR with the universal primers M1SS and BC2_uni_R. Regarding the original processing steps: Normalization of each sample was performed by random selection of 1 million high-quality reads, each carrying a distinct molecular identifier. Instead of being binned into consensus sequences, reads that shared molecular identifiers were thrown out. MiTCR, run with a Q25 quality threshold and the strictest error-elimination algorithm, handled CDR3 identification, clonotype clustering and error correction. A nonparametric unseen species model with Euler transformation was used to estimate a lower bound on total TCR beta diversity. TCRdb took the public reads, trimmed them with fastp at Q25, ran MiXCR for clone calling and kept in-frame beta chains. Merged by CDR3 protein, the rows form single entries marked with the most common genes and DNA. The V and J calls reflect TCRdb's pipeline rather than the authors' work. This sample has about 680,000 distinct CDR3 sequences in its table, and more than 40% of those were observed once. Together, the top ten hold around a third of the sample.

Looking up the germline V gene yields CDR1 SGHTA and CDR2 FQGNSA. V and J are trimmed by 5 bases and 5 bases, and the gene matches miss 11 bases of the junction. There are 15 amino acids in the CDR3, from cysteine to phenylalanine inclusive. CDR3 DNA only is kept here, 45 bases in frame from base 1. This clonotype was sampled from a woman aged 55-69 years in good health. The sequence links TRBV7-2 to TRBJ2-7; 8 of the junction bases match TRBD2. Specimen: blood. The bases read TGTGCCAGCAGCGTCAGCGGGAGTCGAACGGACGAGCAGTACTTC. Its protein reads: CASSVSGSRTDEQYF.